The source of this T cell receptor beta chain is a study of blood T cell repertoires in COVID-19. Each participant's cohort was designated according to participant-reported clinical history. This table comes from immunoSEQ multiplex PCR, and its TCRdb copy is limited to in-frame clones, with some not included. The repertoire includes roughly 190,000 clones, roughly 84% of them detected once, and 3% to 3.5% sits in the top ten. This CDR3 spans 15 amino acids. Germline V gives CDR1 KGHSH, CDR2 LQKENI. Trimming removed 6 bases at V and 2 bases at J, with 16 bases between. Sequenced: PBMCs or T cells enriched from blood (not recorded which). The chain joins TRBV18 to TRBJ1-1, with D possibly matching TRBD1 (5 bases). The TCR originated in a woman aged 25 to 39 who had been exposed to COVID-19. The CDR3 bases are TGTGCCAGCTCTACCGGAGGGGACGGAAACACTGAAGCTTTCTTT. Its translation is CASSTGGDGNTEAFF.